This T cell receptor (beta chain) was captured by sequencing in a study of shared T cell receptors in the human thymus. Clones were sequenced by immunoSEQ multiplex PCR, and TCRdb holds only the in-frame ones, with some missing. The table includes hundreds of thousands of clones, around nine tenths detected once. CDR1 MNHEY and CDR2 SMNVEV come from the germline V gene (reference sequence). This CDR3 comprises 17 residues. The junction had 11 bases not matched to a gene; V was cut back by 2 bases and J by 5 bases. The same sample was also studied in work on human thymus T cells.

Sequenced: thymocytes. This clonotype originated in a boy in the first two years of life with a congenital heart defect. The chain is built from TRBV27 and TRBJ2-3; TRBD2 matches 9 bases. The CDR3 spells CASSLQAREGRGDTQYF. The CDR3 DNA follows: TGTGCCAGCAGTTTACAGGCGCGGGAGGGCCGGGGAGATACGCAGTATTTT.